A single sample is the source of the 15 T cell receptor beta chains below, sequenced in a study of CD8 T cells in ankylosing spondylitis. TCRdb re-analysed the 5' RACE reads in MiXCR, keeping a single row per CDR3 protein. This sample has approximately 88,000 distinct CDR3 sequences, with roughly 9.6% found just once. What was sequenced was blood, either unsorted or a sorted T cell fraction (not recorded which). The receptors were gathered from a male donor with ankylosing spondylitis or in good health (not recorded which).

The sample holds many counts of this clonotype. V usage is TRBV3-1 and J usage is TRBJ2-2; D call uncertain. Per the germline V gene, CDR1 is LGHDT and CDR2 is YNNKEL (reference sequence). Trimming cost V 4 bases and J 5 bases, with 11 bases left between them. The CDR3 is 14 amino acids. CDR3 protein: CASSPRRNTGELFF. CDR3 bases: TGTGCCAGCAGCCCTCGACGGAATACCGGGGAGCTGTTTTTT. The whole variable domain, remainder taken from reference TRBV3-1 and TRBJ2-2, is DTAVSQTPKYLVTQMGNDKSIKCEQNLGHDTMYWYKQDSKKFLKIMFSYNNKELIINETVPNRFSPKSPDKAHLNLHINSLELGDSAVYFCASSPRRNTGELFFGEGSRLTVL.

This clonotype has just a few counts. The chain combines TRBV7-3 with TRBJ2-3; tentative D call: TRBD2 (6 bases). The germline CDR1 and CDR2 sequences are SGHTA and FQGTGA. CDR3 length equals 14 residues. V gave up 4 bases and J gave up 1 base, with 9 bases separating them. The CDR3 DNA is TGTGCCAGCAGCTCTTGGGGGGGCACAGATACGCAGTATTTT. This sequence encodes CASSSWGGTDTQYF. The entire variable domain, with the rest obtained from reference TRBV7-3 and TRBJ2-3, is as follows: GAGVSQTPSNKVTEKGKYVELRCDPISGHTALYWYRQSLGQGPEFLIYFQGTGAADDSGLPNDRFFAVRPEGSVSTLKIQRTERGDSAVYLCASSSWGGTDTQYFGPGTRLTVL.

A note on this clonotype: A much larger clone sits a single nucleotide away, making a read error possible. J is TRBJ2-1 and V is TRBV6-9; TRBD2 agrees at 14 bases. Germline CDR1 is MNHGY and CDR2 is SVAAGI. J gave up 0 bases and V 5 bases, and 6 bases lay outside the gene matches. The length of the CDR3 is 18 residues. This CDR3 is CASSSRTSGRSSYNEQFF. CDR3 DNA sequence: TGTGCCAGCAGTAGTCGGACTAGCGGGAGGAGCTCCTACAATGAGCAGTTCTTC.

This clonotype was seen many times. The rearrangement joins TRBV9 to TRBJ2-3; the match to TRBD2 covers 8 bases. CDR3 size: 15 residues. The V gene end was trimmed by 2 bases and the J gene end by 4 bases; junction bases not matched to a gene: 6. Germline V CDR1 and CDR2: SGDLS, YYNGEE. The CDR3 region has the DNA TGTGCCAGCAGCGTGTCGGGGGGGAGTCCAGATACGCAGTATTTT. Protein product: CASSVSGGSPDTQYF.

A word on this clonotype: Since a much larger clone is just one base distant, this may be a read error. The CDR3 is CASSPTSGGVTKNIQYF. Here the CDR3 DNA reads TGTGCCAGCAGTCCGACTAGCGGGGGGGTAACCAAAAACATTCAGTACTTC. The chain couples TRBV28 to TRBJ2-4; 14 positions match TRBD2. The V gene's germline CDR1 is MDHEN and CDR2 SYDVKM. The V gene end was trimmed by 5 bases and the J gene end by 2 bases; junction bases not matched to a gene: 5. This CDR3 is built from 17 residues.

This clonotype appeared many times. This chain links TRBV20-1 with TRBJ2-7, with TRBD2 matching over 10 bases. The CDR3 contains 15 residues. CDR1 and CDR2 from the germline V gene are DFQATT and SNEGSKA (reference sequence). Unmatched junction bases numbered 8, after V lost 3 bases and J lost 3 bases. DNA of the CDR3: TGCAGTGCTAGGGTCTCTAGCGGGAGTCGCTACGAGCAGTACTTC. Its protein product is CSARVSSGSRYEQYF.

At least ten counts were recorded for this clonotype. The J gene is TRBJ1-2, the V gene TRBV20-1; 8 bases are a match to TRBD1. This CDR3 is built from 13 residues. The V and J ends lost 4 bases and 7 bases, in that order; junction bases with no gene match: 8. Germline lookup yields CDR1 DFQATT and CDR2 SNEGSKA (reference sequence). CDR3 nucleotide sequence: TGCAGTGCTAATCGCAGGGGGCCCGGTGGCTACACCTTC. Protein sequence: CSANRRGPGGYTF.

Ten or more counts support this clonotype. This chain links TRBV10-3 with TRBJ2-2; weak D call: TRBD2 (5 bases). Germline V gives CDR1 ENHRY, CDR2 SYGVKD. V was cut by 4 bases and J by 6 bases, with 9 bases left in between. The CDR3 sequence is 13 residues long. In DNA, the CDR3 is TGTGCCATCAGTGGTGGACTCCCCGGGGAGCTGTTTTTT. Its translation is CAISGGLPGELFF.

Ten or more counts support this clonotype. This chain's CDR3 is CASRVTGVSYNEQFF. CDR3 bases: TGTGCCAGCAGGGTGACAGGGGTTAGCTACAATGAGCAGTTCTTC. This rearrangement joins TRBV12-3 or TRBV12-4 to TRBJ2-1; 8 nucleotides match TRBD1. After removal of 6 bases from V and 3 bases from J, the junction contained 7 bases not matched to a gene. This CDR3 has 15 amino acids.

This clonotype has ten or more counts. The V gene is TRBV24-1, the J gene TRBJ1-2, with 9 bases fitting TRBD1. Germline CDR1 KGHDR, CDR2 SFDVKD. The CDR3 contains 12 residues. Germline trimming cut 6 bases from V and 7 bases from J; bases unmatched to any gene: 2. The DNA for the CDR3 is TGTGCCACCAGTCTACAGGGGGCTGGCTACACCTTC. As protein: CATSLQGAGYTF.

This clonotype was observed many times. This chain connects TRBV5-1 to TRBJ2-1; the D is unclear. Germline loops: CDR1 SGHRS, CDR2 YFSETQ. The CDR3 runs 15 residues. V was clipped by 0 bases and J by 0 bases, with 7 bases between them. The CDR3 region is CASSLELSSYNEQFF. CDR3 DNA sequence: TGCGCCAGCAGCTTGGAACTCAGCTCCTACAATGAGCAGTTCTTC.

This clonotype has only a few counts. CDR3 sequence reads: CASSPRGTNTGELFF. CDR3 nucleotides: TGTGCCAGCAGCCCCCGGGGTACGAACACCGGGGAGCTGTTTTTT. This sequence joins TRBV3-1 and TRBJ2-2; tentative D call: TRBD2 (5 bases). Germline CDR1 and CDR2: LGHDT and YNNKEL (reference sequence). V was shortened by 4 bases and J by 0 bases, with 9 bases between the two germline ends. The CDR3 contains 15 residues.

About this clonotype: At one end, the junction sequence differs from germline, possibly due to a read error. The chain joins TRBV7-6 to TRBJ2-7, with 7 bases fitting TRBD1. Germline V gene lookup returns CDR1 SGHVS and CDR2 FNYEAQ. The CDR3 sequence is 16 residues long. CDR3 protein: CAGSSDRTGGNYEQYF. The CDR3 nucleotides read TGTGCCGGCAGCTCGGACCGGACAGGTGGTAACTACGAGCAGTACTTC.

This clonotype was counted at least ten times. The gene calls are TRBV28 and TRBJ2-5; possibly TRBD2 for D (6 bases). Per germline, CDR1 MDHEN and CDR2 SYDVKM. The CDR3 runs 14 residues. V dropped 8 bases and J dropped 0 bases, with 13 bases sitting between them. CDR3 sequence (DNA): TGTGCCAGCTTTGGCGGGGCGTACCAAGAGACCCAGTACTTC. Encoded protein: CASFGGAYQETQYF.

In this sample, this clonotype turned up many times. The chain joins TRBV5-1 to TRBJ1-1; tentative D call: TRBD1 (5 bases). CDR3 length: 19 residues. The germline CDR1 and CDR2 sequences are SGHRS and YFSETQ. V was shortened by 0 bases and J by 0 bases, with 21 bases between the two germline ends. CDR3 protein: CASSLGGAVTVPLNTEAFF. The CDR3 DNA sequence: TGCGCCAGCAGCTTGGGAGGGGCGGTGACAGTTCCTCTGAACACTGAAGCTTTCTTT.